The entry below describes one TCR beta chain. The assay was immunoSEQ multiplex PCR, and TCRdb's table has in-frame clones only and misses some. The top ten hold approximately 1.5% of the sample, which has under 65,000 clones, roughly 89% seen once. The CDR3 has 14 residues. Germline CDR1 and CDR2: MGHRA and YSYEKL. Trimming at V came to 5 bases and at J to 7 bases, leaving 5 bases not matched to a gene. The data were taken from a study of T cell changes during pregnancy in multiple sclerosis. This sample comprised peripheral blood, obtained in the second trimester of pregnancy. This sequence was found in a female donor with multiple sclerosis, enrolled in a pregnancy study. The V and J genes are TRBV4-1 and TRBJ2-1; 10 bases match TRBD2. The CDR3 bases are TGCGCCAGCAGCGGATGGACTAGCGGAAATGAGCAGTTCTTC. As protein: CASSGWTSGNEQFF.